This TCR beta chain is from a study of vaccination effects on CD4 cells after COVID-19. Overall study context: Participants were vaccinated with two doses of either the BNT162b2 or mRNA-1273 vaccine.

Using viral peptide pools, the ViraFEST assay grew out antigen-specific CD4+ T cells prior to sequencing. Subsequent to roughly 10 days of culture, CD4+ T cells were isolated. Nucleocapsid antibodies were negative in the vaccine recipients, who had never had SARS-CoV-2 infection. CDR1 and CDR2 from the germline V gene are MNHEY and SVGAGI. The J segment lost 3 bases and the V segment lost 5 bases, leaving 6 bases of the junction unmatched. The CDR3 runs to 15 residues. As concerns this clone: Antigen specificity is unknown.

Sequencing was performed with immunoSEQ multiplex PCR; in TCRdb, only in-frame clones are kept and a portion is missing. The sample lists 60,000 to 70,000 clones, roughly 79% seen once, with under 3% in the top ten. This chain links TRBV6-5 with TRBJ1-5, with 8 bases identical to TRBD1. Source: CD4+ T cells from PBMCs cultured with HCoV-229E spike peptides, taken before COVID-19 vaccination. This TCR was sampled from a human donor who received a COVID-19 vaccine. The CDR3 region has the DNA TGTGCCAGCAGTACACACAGGGGGGACAATCAGCCCCAGCATTTT. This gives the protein CASSTHRGDNQPQHF.